What follows are 18 T cell receptor beta chains derived from one specimen sequenced in a study of somatic mutations in cytotoxic T cells in rheumatoid arthritis. The protocol was immunoSEQ multiplex PCR, while the TCRdb copy is restricted to in-frame clones and leaves out a portion. This table holds about 20,000 clones, about 68% found once. The sample taken for sequencing was CD8+ T cells sorted from blood. These receptors all stem from a man aged 60 to 69 in good health.

J is TRBJ2-7 and V is TRBV6-5; tentative D call: TRBD1 (6 bases). Trimming took off 4 bases at V and 7 bases at J, with 23 bases between the two ends. This CDR3 comprises 16 residues. Germline CDR1 MNHEY, CDR2 SVGAGI. CDR3 sequence: CASSSTGFAEAAEQYF. The CDR3 DNA follows: TGTGCCAGCAGTTCTACAGGGTTTGCCGAAGCGGCGGAGCAGTACTTC.

The V call is TRBV2, the J call TRBJ2-7, with TRBD2 as a possible D gene (6 bases). The germline gives CDR1 SNHLY, CDR2 FYNNEI. V lost 7 bases and J 3 bases, leaving 10 bases between the germline ends. CDR3 size: 12 residues. The CDR3, as DNA: TGTGCCAGCAAGGGCGGGGACTACGAGCAGTACTTC. Translated, it gives CASKGGDYEQYF.

The chain employs TRBV29-1 and TRBJ2-1; TRBD2 matches at 10 bases. The V gene's germline CDR1 is SQVTM and CDR2 ANQGSEA. Losses at the gene ends were 8 bases for V and 0 bases for J; bases not matched to a gene: 22. There are 20 residues in the CDR3. CDR3 bases: TGCAGCATTCACCTGACAACCCCCTCTAGCGGGAGTTCCTCCTACAATGAGCAGTTCTTC. The encoded protein is CSIHLTTPSSGSSSYNEQFF.

The V and J genes are TRBV27 and TRBJ1-5; D is uncertain. CDR3 length: 13 residues. The V gene lost 3 bases and the J gene lost 7 bases, with 10 bases spanning the gap. Germline lookup yields CDR1 MNHEY and CDR2 SMNVEV (reference sequence). Written as DNA, the CDR3 is TGTGCCAGCAGTTTTGGTGGAGGGCAGCCCCAGCATTTT. Encoded protein: CASSFGGGQPQHF.

The CDR3 DNA is TGTGCCAGCAGTAACGACAGGGGTACCTACGAGCAGTACTTC. Translation gives CASSNDRGTYEQYF. V and J are TRBV25-1 and TRBJ2-7; TRBD1 aligns across 8 bases. Germline assignment: CDR1 MGHDK and CDR2 SYGVNS. This CDR3 has 14 amino acids. V dropped 5 bases and J dropped 2; count of bases not matched to a gene: 5.

V gene TRBV27 combines with J gene TRBJ1-1; D perhaps matches TRBD1 (6 bases). With 2 bases removed from V and 1 base from J, the gap between germline ends came to 11 bases. The length of the CDR3 is 15 residues. Per the germline V gene, CDR1 is MNHEY and CDR2 is SMNVEV (reference sequence). This CDR3 is CASSLGTRPNTEAFF. The CDR3, as DNA: TGTGCCAGCAGTTTAGGGACAAGGCCGAACACTGAAGCTTTCTTT.

The CDR3 here is CASSFGGPANEQYF. The CDR3 coding sequence is TGTGCCAGCAGTTTCGGAGGACCGGCAAACGAGCAGTACTTC. This chain links TRBV27 with TRBJ2-7, with D possibly TRBD2 on 5 matching bases. Germline V gives CDR1 MNHEY, CDR2 SMNVEV (reference sequence). Trimming left V 3 bases short and J 5 bases short, with 14 bases between. The CDR3 is made up of 14 amino acids.

In its sample, this clone was seen a few times. V usage is TRBV11-3 and J usage is TRBJ2-7; 8 positions agree with TRBD2. The length of the CDR3 is 12 residues. Germline V gene lookup returns CDR1 SGHNT and CDR2 YENEEA. The junction had 1 base not matched to a gene; V was cut back by 3 bases and J by 6 bases. The CDR3 nucleotides read TGTGCCAGCAGCTTCGCGGGAGGCGAGCAGTACTTC. Amino acids: CASSFAGGEQYF.

This chain uses TRBV7-9 with TRBJ2-1; 10 bases match TRBD2. CDR1 and CDR2 from the germline V gene are SEHNR and FQNEAQ (reference sequence). V trimming: 0 bases; J trimming: 0 bases; junction bases outside the gene matches: 8. CDR3 size: 19 residues. CDR3 nucleotide sequence: TGTGCCAGCAGCTTAGCGACCCCTAGCGGGGGCCGCTCCTACAATGAGCAGTTCTTC. Amino acids: CASSLATPSGGRSYNEQFF.

This chain connects TRBV29-1 to TRBJ1-5; 11 positions match TRBD1. V lost 6 bases, J lost 2 bases, and 12 bases stayed unmatched. Germline CDR1 reads SQVTM; CDR2 reads ANQGSEA. The CDR3 has 17 residues. The DNA of the CDR3 is TGCAGCGTGGCCGGGACAGGGGGGATGGTAGGCAATCAGCCCCAGCATTTT. Translating it yields CSVAGTGGMVGNQPQHF.

This chain uses TRBV29-1 with TRBJ2-7, with 7 bases matching TRBD1. CDR3 length: 15 amino acids. Looked up from germline, CDR1 is SQVTM and CDR2 is ANQGSEA. The ends lost 1 base at V and 2 bases at J; junction bases unmatched: 8. CDR3 protein: CSVEGGQDTPYEQYF. The DNA for the CDR3 is TGCAGCGTTGAAGGCGGACAGGACACCCCCTACGAGCAGTACTTC.

V usage is TRBV9 and J usage is TRBJ2-6, with 7 positions matching TRBD1. The CDR3 is made up of 18 amino acids. Trimming removed 3 bases from V and 0 bases from J; junction bases left unmatched: 9. CDR1 and CDR2 from the germline V gene are SGDLS and YYNGEE. The CDR3, as DNA: TGTGCCAGCAGCGGGCAGGACAGGTCTCGCTCTGGGGCCAACGTCCTGACTTTC. Translating gives CASSGQDRSRSGANVLTF.

This chain joins TRBV11-2 and TRBJ2-5; 7 bases fit TRBD1. CDR3 length: 15 residues. Germline loops: CDR1 SGHAT, CDR2 FQNNGV. Trimming took 5 bases from V and 2 from J; bases not matched to a gene: 8. Here the CDR3 DNA reads TGTGCCAGCAGCCCGGGACAGCTATATCAAGAGACCCAGTACTTC. It encodes CASSPGQLYQETQYF.

This clone occurred a few times. The J gene is TRBJ2-7, the V gene TRBV4-1, with 7 nucleotides matching TRBD2. The V gene's germline CDR1 is MGHRA and CDR2 YSYEKL. V dropped 6 bases and J dropped 0; count of bases not matched to a gene: 11. This CDR3 contains 16 residues. The CDR3, as DNA: TGCGCCAGCAGACCTGGGACCGGGACTACCTCCTACGAGCAGTACTTC. This sequence encodes CASRPGTGTTSYEQYF.

V is TRBV11-3 and J is TRBJ2-2, with 8 bases fitting TRBD1. V shed 2 bases and J 5 bases; nucleotides not matched to a gene: 7. This CDR3 region has 16 residues. CDR1 and CDR2 (germline): SGHNT, YENEEA. This chain's CDR3 is CASSLRSGGRTGELFF. The CDR3 DNA sequence: TGTGCCAGCAGCTTAAGGTCAGGGGGCCGGACCGGGGAGCTGTTTTTT.

The chain uses TRBV4-2 and TRBJ2-1; D possibly corresponds to TRBD2 (7 bases). V gave up 0 bases and J gave up 6 bases, with 15 bases separating them. CDR1 and CDR2 (germline): LGHNA, YNFKEQ. The CDR3 sequence is 16 residues long. The CDR3 protein is CASSQDLGGGSNEQFF. The CDR3 DNA sequence: TGTGCCAGCAGCCAAGATTTGGGGGGGGGCAGCAATGAGCAGTTCTTC.

The CDR3 loop reads CASSVRDTNTGELFF. DNA for the CDR3: TGTGCCAGCAGCGTCCGGGACACCAACACCGGGGAGCTGTTTTTT. This rearrangement joins TRBV11-2 to TRBJ2-2, with D perhaps TRBD1 (6 bases). The CDR3 consists of 15 residues. V lost 5 bases and J lost 2, with 12 bases in between. Looked up from germline, CDR1 is SGHAT and CDR2 is FQNNGV.

This chain uses TRBV27 with TRBJ2-7; TRBD1 aligns across 7 bases. Germline values: CDR1 MNHEY, CDR2 SMNVEV (reference sequence). The CDR3 spans 13 residues. V lost 6 bases, J lost 2 bases, and 4 bases stayed unmatched. The CDR3 protein is CASSPQGTYEQYF. CDR3 nucleotides: TGTGCCAGCAGCCCACAGGGGACCTACGAGCAGTACTTC.